The next 8 T cell receptor beta chains were all read from a single sample in a study of blood T cells in healthy people across ages. A second PCR, run for roughly 7 to 12 cycles, used a sample-barcoded 5' primer plus a J-beta primer mix. TCRdb ran MiXCR on the 5' RACE reads and lists one entry per CDR3 protein. In the table there are 720,000 or so distinct CDR3 sequences, over 40% of which are singletons. The sequencing sample was made of blood. The receptors derive from a man older than 75 in good health.

The count of this clonotype is one. The chain combines TRBV7-9 with TRBJ1-6, with 7 bases aligning to TRBD1. Germline trimming cut 5 bases from V and 13 bases from J; bases unmatched to any gene: 8. This CDR3 region has 13 residues. Germline loops: CDR1 SEHNR, CDR2 FQNEAQ (reference sequence). The CDR3 nucleotides read TGTGCCAGCAGCGTCGACAGGGCAGGCCCCCTCCACTTT. It codes for CASSVDRAGPLHF. Full variable domain (missing parts from reference TRBV7-9 and TRBJ1-6): DTGVSQNPRHKITKRGQNVTFRCDPISEHNRLYWYRQTLGQGPEFLTYFQNEAQLEKSRLLSDRFSAERPKGSFSTLEIQRTEQGDSAMYLCASSVDRAGPLHFGNGTRLTVT.

The sample holds a few counts of this clonotype. This rearrangement joins TRBV6-1 to TRBJ2-7; 10 bases match TRBD1. V lost 1 base, J lost 3 bases, and 6 bases stayed unmatched. The CDR3 spans 16 residues. The germline gives CDR1 MNHNS, CDR2 SASEGT. The CDR3, as DNA: TGTGCCAGCAGTGAAGGACAGGGGGCTCTCAACTACGAGCAGTACTTC. As protein: CASSEGQGALNYEQYF.

This clonotype has more than one count but fewer than ten. J is TRBJ1-4 and V is TRBV20-1; D is unclear. The CDR3 has 13 amino acids. Germline-derived CDR1 and CDR2 are DFQATT and SNEGSKA (reference sequence). Trimming shortened V by 0 bases and J by 8 bases, and 10 bases separated the two germline ends. The CDR3 DNA follows: TGCAGTGCTAGAGATAGTCCAGGAGAAAAACTGTTTTTT. As protein: CSARDSPGEKLFF.

V usage is TRBV9 and J usage is TRBJ1-2; D is unclear. Trimming shortened V by 3 bases and J by 3 bases, and 15 bases separated the two germline ends. CDR3 length: 15 residues. From germline, CDR1 is SGDLS and CDR2 YYNGEE. In nucleotides, the CDR3 is TGTGCCAGCAGCGCCAAGAACACCGACTACTATGGCTACACCTTC. Amino acids: CASSAKNTDYYGYTF. Together with reference TRBV9 and TRBJ1-2, the CDR3 gives the full variable domain: DSGVTQTPKHLITATGQRVTLRCSPRSGDLSVYWYQQSLDQGLQFLIQYYNGEERAKGNILERFSAQQFPDLHSELNLSSLELGDSALYFCASSAKNTDYYGYTFGSGTRLTVV.

The chain employs TRBV20-1 and TRBJ2-1; 10 nucleotides align to TRBD1. V gave up 6 bases and J gave up 1 base; unmatched junction bases: 12. Germline assignment: CDR1 DFQATT and CDR2 SNEGSKA (reference sequence). CDR3 length: 17 residues. DNA of the CDR3: TGCAGTGCCCCGCCCGCAGGGGGACAGGGGTCCTACAATGAGCAGTTCTTC. Translating it yields CSAPPAGGQGSYNEQFF.

The rearrangement joins TRBV20-1 to TRBJ2-5; 8 bases align to TRBD2. The DNA end is a closer match to TRBJ2-7, so the J assignment may be wrong. The CDR3 loop spans 16 amino acids. Germline lookup yields CDR1 DFQATT and CDR2 SNEGSKA (reference sequence). As DNA, the CDR3 is TGCAGTGCTAGAGATCAGGAACGAGCGGGAGTCGACGAGCAGTACTTC. Its protein is CSARDQERAGVDEQYF.

The V call is TRBV29-1, the J call TRBJ2-5; TRBD1 aligns across 9 bases. CDR1 is SQVTM, CDR2 ANQGSEA, per germline. CDR3 length equals 15 residues. The junction had 14 bases not matched to a gene; V was cut back by 7 bases and J by 5 bases. Here the CDR3 reads CSAETGQGFSETQYF. The CDR3 nucleotides read TGCAGCGCCGAGACGGGACAGGGATTCTCGGAGACCCAGTACTTC.

This chain connects TRBV6-2 or TRBV6-3 to TRBJ2-3; D is perhaps TRBD1 or TRBD2 (6 bases each). The CDR3 extends over 15 amino acids. Trimming removed 4 bases from V and 5 bases from J, with 16 bases in between. Germline V gene lookup returns CDR1 MNHEY and CDR2 SVGEGT. The CDR3 bases are TGTGCCAGCAGTTTTGGAGGGGGTAGGAGAGATACGCAGTATTTT. Its translation: CASSFGGGRRDTQYF.